Listed below are T cell receptor beta chains from one sample, sequenced in a study of blood T cell repertoires in COVID-19. The repertoire was sequenced with immunoSEQ multiplex PCR; TCRdb's copy has only in-frame clones and lacks some. The table has some 270,000 clones, around nine tenths seen once. Source material: PBMCs or T cells enriched from blood (not recorded which). All receptors derive from a woman aged 40 to 49 who had recovered from COVID-19. The CDR3 runs from the conserved cysteine through the conserved F or W. D genes are given only for firm matches. Only part of the rows carry a size: once, few, many, or a class if the clone is expanded.

.	TRBJ1-1	.	TRBV19	CASSRSGQGLYTEAFF	TGTGCCAGTAGTAGATCGGGACAAGGGCTGTACACTGAAGCTTTCTTT
.	TRBJ1-1	.	TRBV12-3/TRBV12-4	CASSLSGTEAFF	TGTGCCAGCAGTTTATCGGGTACTGAAGCTTTCTTT
.	TRBJ2-2	.	TRBV15	CATSRAGAAGVTGELFF	TGTGCCACCAGCAGAGCCGGGGCGGCAGGGGTTACCGGGGAGCTGTTTTTT
.	TRBJ1-1	few	TRBV3-1/TRBV3-2	CASSQGLRHRDTEAFF	TGTGCCAGCAGCCAAGGCCTGAGGCACCGGGACACTGAAGCTTTCTTT
TRBD1	TRBJ1-6	.	TRBV30	CAWSDGQGENSPLHF	TGTGCCTGGAGTGACGGACAGGGGGAGAATTCACCCCTCCACTTT
TRBD2	TRBJ2-1	.	TRBV2	CASSPGGPLDEQFF	TGTGCCAGCAGTCCGGGGGGGCCCTTGGATGAGCAGTTCTTC
TRBD1	TRBJ1-2	.	TRBV25-1	CASRDRSYGYTF	TGTGCCAGCAGGGACAGGTCCTATGGCTACACCTTC
.	TRBJ2-3	.	TRBV6-5	CASSQRTDTQYF	TGTGCCAGTTCACAGCGCACAGATACGCAGTATTTT
TRBD2	TRBJ2-1	.	TRBV5-8	CASSLVSAGGSGEQFF	TGTGCCAGCAGCTTGGTTTCCGCGGGGGGGTCAGGTGAGCAGTTCTTC
TRBD2	TRBJ2-3	.	TRBV6-5	CASTGGTSGSDTQYF	TGTGCCAGCACCGGCGGAACTAGCGGATCAGATACGCAGTATTTT
.	TRBJ2-7	.	TRBV7-9	CASSLRQGGGINEQYF	TGTGCCAGCAGCTTACGACAGGGAGGTGGGATAAACGAGCAGTACTTC
TRBD1	TRBJ1-1	.	TRBV19	CASSQTGGNTEAFF	TGTGCCAGTAGTCAGACAGGGGGGAACACTGAAGCTTTCTTT
TRBD2	TRBJ2-7	.	TRBV4-1	CASSQRGLAGASSYEQYF	TGCGCCAGCAGCCAACGGGGGCTAGCGGGGGCCTCCTCCTACGAGCAGTACTTC
.	TRBJ1-6	.	TRBV2	CASRFTENSPLHF	TGTGCCAGCAGATTTACAGAAAATTCACCCCTCCACTTT
.	TRBJ1-1	.	TRBV7-9	CASSLSGSTERGEAFF	TGTGCCAGCAGCTTATCAGGGTCCACGGAGCGAGGTGAAGCTTTCTTT
TRBD1	TRBJ1-2	.	TRBV5-1	CASSLRLAAGGGSDYGYTF	TGCGCCAGCAGCTTGCGGTTAGCAGCAGGGGGAGGTTCGGACTATGGCTACACCTTC
.	TRBJ2-1	.	TRBV29-1	CSVVKNRPPGYNEQFF	TGCAGCGTTGTCAAAAACCGGCCTCCCGGGTACAATGAGCAGTTCTTC
TRBD2	TRBJ2-7	.	TRBV13	CASSFTSGRNNEQYF	TGTGCCAGCAGCTTCACTAGCGGGAGAAACAACGAGCAGTACTTC
TRBD1	TRBJ1-2	.	TRBV3-1/TRBV3-2	CASSQADRKGHGYTF	TGTGCCAGCAGCCAAGCGGACAGGAAGGGCCATGGCTACACCTTC
TRBD2	TRBJ2-7	.	TRBV27	CASRLAGELSYEQYF	TGTGCCAGCAGACTAGCGGGAGAGCTCTCCTACGAGCAGTACTTC
TRBD1	TRBJ2-6	.	TRBV11-2	CASSRKQGFTVDRANVLTF	TGTGCCAGCAGCCGAAAACAGGGGTTCACAGTTGATCGGGCCAACGTCCTGACTTTC
.	TRBJ1-1	.	TRBV29-1	CSVWGDYTEAFF	TGCAGCGTTTGGGGGGATTACACTGAAGCTTTCTTT
.	TRBJ2-3	once	TRBV27	CASSLPGGPNTDTQYF	TGTGCCAGCAGTTTACCCGGGGGGCCAAACACAGATACGCAGTATTTT
TRBD1	TRBJ1-2	.	TRBV5-1	CASSAGQGRGYGYTF	TGCGCCAGCAGCGCGGGACAGGGCCGTGGGTATGGCTACACCTTC
TRBD2	TRBJ2-5	.	TRBV5-1	CASSPGTSGMQTQYF	TGCGCCAGCAGCCCGGGGACTAGCGGGATGCAGACCCAGTACTTC
TRBD2	TRBJ2-5	.	TRBV19	CASSTRTSGGTQETQYF	TGTGCCAGTAGTACGCGGACTAGCGGGGGAACTCAAGAGACCCAGTACTTC
.	TRBJ1-5	.	TRBV18	CASSSGQGSNQPQHF	TGTGCCAGCTCATCGGGTCAGGGCAGCAATCAGCCCCAGCATTTT
.	TRBJ2-7	.	TRBV7-8	CASSPSRFVLGSDEQYF	TGTGCCAGCAGCCCTAGTCGGTTTGTTTTGGGGAGCGACGAGCAGTACTTC
.	TRBJ1-1	.	TRBV7-9	CASSLALGGNEAFF	TGTGCCAGCAGCTTAGCCCTCGGAGGAAATGAAGCTTTCTTT
.	TRBJ1-1	once	TRBV5-8	CASSLPGLVTEAFF	TGTGCCAGCAGCTTGCCAGGGTTGGTCACTGAAGCTTTCTTT
TRBD1	TRBJ1-5	.	TRBV6-5	CASRTGVDNQPQHF	TGTGCCAGCAGGACAGGGGTCGACAATCAGCCCCAGCATTTT
TRBD1	TRBJ1-1	once	TRBV7-8	CASSLVLAGGNTEAFF	TGTGCCAGCAGCTTAGTATTGGCAGGGGGCAACACTGAAGCTTTCTTT
TRBD1	TRBJ1-2	.	TRBV15	CATRPAGTGYHYTF	TGTGCCACCAGGCCCGCCGGGACAGGGTATCACTACACCTTC
.	TRBJ2-5	once	TRBV12-3/TRBV12-4	CASRRTLQETQYF	TGTGCCAGCAGGCGGACTTTACAAGAGACCCAGTACTTC
.	TRBJ2-7	.	TRBV6-1	CASREKIIPMTFYEQYF	TGTGCCAGCAGGGAAAAAATAATTCCGATGACATTCTACGAGCAGTACTTC
TRBD1	TRBJ1-6	.	TRBV5-1	CASSYTGANSPLHF	TGCGCCAGCAGCTACACAGGGGCAAATTCACCCCTCCACTTT
TRBD1	TRBJ1-1	.	TRBV9	CASSVVGQGDTEAFF	TGTGCCAGCAGCGTAGTAGGTCAGGGGGACACTGAAGCTTTCTTT
.	TRBJ2-2	few	TRBV6-1	CASSEVWGRGELFF	TGTGCCAGCAGTGAAGTTTGGGGGCGAGGGGAGCTGTTTTTT
TRBD1	TRBJ2-7	.	TRBV20-1	CSASSLQGLGYEQYF	TGCAGTGCTAGTTCATTACAGGGGCTGGGCTACGAGCAGTACTTC
.	TRBJ1-1	once	TRBV29-1	CSGGRVNTEAFF	TGCAGCGGTGGCAGGGTGAACACTGAAGCTTTCTTT
.	TRBJ1-1	.	TRBV5-1	CASSLFGGDTEAFF	TGCGCCAGCAGCCTCTTTGGGGGGGACACTGAAGCTTTCTTT
TRBD1	TRBJ2-5	few	TRBV24-1	CATSDPGTGRGETQYF	TGTGCCACCAGTGACCCCGGGACAGGGAGAGGGGAGACCCAGTACTTC